What follows are 9 T cell receptor beta chains derived from one specimen sequenced in a study of Graves' ophthalmopathy and Graves' hyperthyroidism. Amplified material comprised TCR beta CDR3 regions derived from RNA transcripts. RT-PCR in the first round used HTBI primers; a second-round multiplex PCR followed. TCRdb re-called the multiplex PCR reads through MiXCR, storing one row per CDR3 protein. The table has about 550,000 distinct CDR3 sequences, less than 45% seen once. The sample consisted of peripheral blood or thyroid tissue (not recorded which). Source of these receptors: an adult man with Graves' hyperthyroidism.

This rearrangement joins TRBV7-2 to TRBJ2-7, with unresolved D. The V end was cut by 4 bases, the J end by 2 bases, with 6 bases between. This CDR3 is built from 12 residues. Germline V gene sequence: CDR1 SGHTA, CDR2 FQGNSA. CDR3 coding DNA: TGTGCCAGCAGCTCCGCCCCCTACGAGCAGTACTTC. Its protein is CASSSAPYEQYF.

This clonotype was seen many times. The chain uses TRBV29-1 and TRBJ2-7, with 7 bases lining up with TRBD1. This CDR3 is built from 13 residues. CDR1 SQVTM and CDR2 ANQGSEA come from the germline V gene. J was trimmed by 4 bases and V by 4 bases; bases with no gene match: 7. The CDR3 sequence is CSVGTVRGYEQYF. The CDR3 DNA is TGCAGCGTTGGAACAGTCAGGGGGTACGAGCAGTACTTC.

A word on this clonotype: One end of the junction does not line up with germline, which may come from a read error. The rearrangement links TRBV12-3 or TRBV12-4 to TRBJ1-1, with D hard to call. This CDR3 is built from 14 residues. The CDR3 DNA is TGTGCTAGTGGTTTGTTTGGAGCGAACACTGAAGCTTCCTTT. Protein sequence: CASGLFGANTEASF.

This sequence joins TRBV29-1 and TRBJ1-1, with D unclear. V gave up 3 bases and J gave up 1 base, with 12 bases separating them. Looked up from germline, CDR1 is SQVTM and CDR2 is ANQGSEA. The CDR3 extends over 14 amino acids. The CDR3: CSVEPIPGNTEAFF. In nucleotides, the CDR3 is TGCAGCGTTGAGCCGATTCCGGGGAACACTGAAGCTTTCTTT. Full variable domain (missing parts from reference TRBV29-1 and TRBJ1-1): SAVISQKPSRDICQRGTSLTIQCQVDSQVTMMFWYRQQPGQSLTLIATANQGSEATYESGFVIDKFPISRPNLTFSTLTVSNMSPEDSSIYLCSVEPIPGNTEAFFGQGTRLTVV.

Comments on this clonotype: The CDR3 carries no conserved terminal phenylalanine or tryptophan, so it likely arises from a read error. The DNA is omitted, as the CDR3 cannot be located on it reliably, and the CDR3 follows TCRdb's listing. The chain recombines TRBV15 with TRBJ1-1. Germline V gene lookup returns CDR1 LNHNV and CDR2 YYDKDF (reference sequence). The CDR3 contains 8 residues when both ends are counted. The CDR3 protein is CATSRDLA.

Remarks on this clonotype: One end of the junction varies from germline; a read error may be responsible. This chain links TRBV7-9 with TRBJ2-5, with 9 bases that match TRBD1. This CDR3 has 15 residues. CDR1 and CDR2 (germline): SEHNR, FQNEAQ (reference sequence). The CDR3 DNA reads TGTGCCAGCAGCTTAGAGGGGACAGGGAGGAGACGCGAGCAGTTC. Its translation: CASSLEGTGRRREQF.

Comment on this clonotype: This may be a read error: a much more frequent sequence differs by one nucleotide. CDR3 in amino acids: CASSPSSGVVGELFF. The CDR3 bases are TGTGCCAGTAGTCCGTCTAGCGGGGTGGTCGGGGAGCTGTTTTTT. This chain joins TRBV19 and TRBJ2-2, with 9 bases lining up with TRBD2. V lost 5 bases to trimming and J lost 7 bases; unmatched junction nucleotides: 8. This CDR3 region has 15 residues. CDR1 and CDR2 (germline): LNHDA, SQIVND (reference sequence).

The V call is TRBV5-1, the J call TRBJ2-5; D ambiguous. This CDR3 contains 13 residues. Per germline, CDR1 SGHRS and CDR2 YFSETQ. V shed 0 bases and J shed 5 bases, with 8 bases lying between them. CDR3 amino acids: CASSLEGLETQYF. The CDR3 DNA sequence: TGCGCCAGCAGCTTGGAGGGTTTGGAGACCCAGTACTTC.

This clonotype was seen a handful of times. The chain has TRBV7-2 and TRBJ1-2; no clear D gene. Trimming shortened V by 2 bases and J by 5 bases, and 6 bases separated the two germline ends. Germline-derived CDR1 and CDR2 are SGHTA and FQGNSA. The CDR3 sequence is 12 residues long. The CDR3 nucleotides are TGTGCCAGCAGCTTAATGGGTTATGGCTACACCTTC. Translation gives CASSLMGYGYTF.